Below, one T cell receptor (beta chain) is given with its context. Libraries were prepared by immunoSEQ multiplex PCR; TCRdb keeps only in-frame clonotypes and omits some of them. This sample carries approximately 220,000 clones, approximately 81% of them seen once, and the ten largest clones take roughly a sixth. The CDR3 consists of 16 residues. Germline loops: CDR1 SGDLS, CDR2 YYNGEE. The ends were cut back, 1 base at V and 0 bases at J, with 11 bases in the middle. This entry belongs to a study of blood T cell repertoires in COVID-19. This study enrolled people aged roughly 18 to 90 from 20 to 25 US geographic areas.

The sample was PBMCs or T cells enriched from blood (not recorded which). V usage is TRBV9 and J usage is TRBJ1-3, with D tentatively TRBD1 (6 bases). The origin of this receptor is a man aged 35 to 55 who had recovered from COVID-19. The DNA of the CDR3 is TGTGCCAGCAGCGTACAACGGGACAACTCTGGAAACACCATATATTTT. This gives the protein CASSVQRDNSGNTIYF. Filled out from reference TRBV9 and TRBJ1-3, the complete variable domain reads DSGVTQTPKHLITATGQRVTLRCSPRSGDLSVYWYQQSLDQGLQFLIQYYNGEERAKGNILERFSAQQFPDLHSELNLSSLELGDSALYFCASSVQRDNSGNTIYFGEGSWLTVV.